Listed below are T cell receptor beta chains from one sample, sequenced in a study of cytomegalovirus exposure and HLA in healthy donors. Sequenced by immunoSEQ multiplex PCR; TCRdb stores in-frame clones only, minus some. This sample's table reports roughly 110,000 clones. The sequencing input was PBMCs. The receptors here all came from a young man in good health and CMV-seronegative. Each CDR3 is given with its conserved first and last residue. Each record gives: J gene, V gene, D gene, CDR3 protein, CDR3 DNA. D genes are given only for firm matches.

j_gene: TRBJ2-3
v_gene: TRBV7-3
d_gene: .
CDR3aa: CASSLTGAHGGSTDTQYF
CDR3nt: TGTGCCAGCAGCTTAACGGGGGCACACGGGGGGTCCACAGATACGCAGTATTTT

j_gene: TRBJ2-2
v_gene: TRBV11-2
d_gene: .
CDR3aa: CASSLRGQNTGELFF
CDR3nt: TGTGCCAGCAGCTTACGGGGACAGAACACCGGGGAGCTGTTTTTT

j_gene: TRBJ2-5
v_gene: TRBV9
d_gene: TRBD1
CDR3aa: CASSSGQGAETQYF
CDR3nt: TGTGCCAGCAGCTCCGGACAGGGGGCCGAGACCCAGTACTTC

j_gene: TRBJ2-3
v_gene: TRBV9
d_gene: TRBD2
CDR3aa: CASSVEVAGGRDTQYF
CDR3nt: TGTGCCAGCAGCGTAGAAGTAGCGGGGGGGCGAGATACGCAGTATTTT

j_gene: TRBJ2-7
v_gene: TRBV19
d_gene: .
CDR3aa: CASSIVQRRNEQYF
CDR3nt: TGTGCCAGTAGTATAGTTCAGAGGAGGAACGAGCAGTACTTC

j_gene: TRBJ2-7
v_gene: TRBV20-1
d_gene: TRBD1
CDR3aa: CSAGGQSEQYF
CDR3nt: TGCAGTGCTGGGGGACAGTCCGAGCAGTACTTC

j_gene: TRBJ1-6
v_gene: TRBV14
d_gene: TRBD1
CDR3aa: CASSSSRDRVNSPLHF
CDR3nt: TGTGCCAGCAGTTCCTCCCGGGACAGGGTCAATTCACCCCTCCACTTT

j_gene: TRBJ2-7
v_gene: TRBV6-6
d_gene: TRBD2
CDR3aa: CASSYSASGAVEQYF
CDR3nt: TGTGCCAGCAGTTACTCAGCTAGCGGGGCGGTCGAGCAGTACTTC

j_gene: TRBJ2-7
v_gene: TRBV10-3
d_gene: .
CDR3aa: CAISGVGRNEQYF
CDR3nt: TGTGCCATCAGTGGTGTAGGGAGGAACGAGCAGTACTTC

j_gene: TRBJ2-1
v_gene: TRBV18
d_gene: TRBD1
CDR3aa: CASSQWDRERQFF
CDR3nt: TGTGCCAGCTCACAATGGGACAGGGAGCGGCAGTTCTTC

j_gene: TRBJ2-3
v_gene: TRBV2
d_gene: .
CDR3aa: CASSGRQITDTQYF
CDR3nt: TGTGCCAGCAGTGGAAGACAGATCACAGATACGCAGTATTTT

j_gene: TRBJ2-1
v_gene: TRBV5-1
d_gene: TRBD2
CDR3aa: CASSLDPGGRNEQFF
CDR3nt: TGCGCCAGCAGCTTGGACCCGGGGGGGCGCAATGAGCAGTTCTTC

j_gene: TRBJ2-3
v_gene: TRBV19
d_gene: .
CDR3aa: CASKLRGSRQDTQYF
CDR3nt: TGTGCCAGTAAGCTCAGGGGATCGCGTCAAGATACGCAGTATTTT

j_gene: TRBJ2-3
v_gene: TRBV7-2
d_gene: .
CDR3aa: CASSLMPDSFTDTQYF
CDR3nt: TGTGCCAGCAGCTTAATGCCGGACTCTTTCACAGATACGCAGTATTTT

j_gene: TRBJ1-1
v_gene: TRBV18
d_gene: .
CDR3aa: CASSPTGDAEAFF
CDR3nt: TGTGCCAGCTCACCAACGGGGGACGCTGAAGCTTTCTTT

j_gene: TRBJ1-5
v_gene: TRBV12-5
d_gene: .
CDR3aa: CASGLVHGDNQPQHF
CDR3nt: TGTGCTAGTGGTTTGGTACACGGAGACAATCAGCCCCAGCATTTT

j_gene: TRBJ2-7
v_gene: TRBV7-2
d_gene: .
CDR3aa: CASSLARSEQYF
CDR3nt: TGTGCCAGCAGCTTAGCGCGGTCCGAGCAGTACTTC

j_gene: TRBJ1-3
v_gene: TRBV6-5
d_gene: .
CDR3aa: CASSYGGDGTGNTIYF
CDR3nt: TGTGCCAGCAGTTACGGGGGCGACGGGACTGGAAACACCATATATTTT

j_gene: TRBJ2-1
v_gene: TRBV7-3
d_gene: TRBD2
CDR3aa: CASSPPLAGGGEQFF
CDR3nt: TGTGCCAGCAGCCCCCCACTAGCGGGGGGAGGTGAGCAGTTCTTC

j_gene: TRBJ2-1
v_gene: TRBV19
d_gene: .
CDR3aa: CASAGGWNEQFF
CDR3nt: TGTGCCAGTGCCGGGGGATGGAATGAGCAGTTCTTC

j_gene: TRBJ1-1
v_gene: TRBV5-6
d_gene: TRBD1
CDR3aa: CASSSTGGAGRNTEAFF
CDR3nt: TGTGCCAGCAGCTCGACAGGGGGCGCGGGTAGGAACACTGAAGCTTTCTTT

j_gene: TRBJ1-1
v_gene: TRBV2
d_gene: .
CDR3aa: CASKEGRNTEAFF
CDR3nt: TGTGCCAGCAAGGAGGGGAGAAACACTGAAGCTTTCTTT

j_gene: TRBJ2-1
v_gene: TRBV7-2
d_gene: TRBD2
CDR3aa: CASSLGGGGGYNEQFF
CDR3nt: TGTGCCAGCAGCTTAGGAGGCGGGGGGGGCTACAATGAGCAGTTCTTC

j_gene: TRBJ2-1
v_gene: TRBV5-1
d_gene: TRBD2
CDR3aa: CASSKGLAGDYNEQFF
CDR3nt: TGCGCCAGCAGCAAGGGACTAGCGGGGGACTACAATGAGCAGTTCTTC

j_gene: TRBJ2-2
v_gene: TRBV2
d_gene: TRBD1
CDR3aa: CASWTGGSGELFF
CDR3nt: TGTGCCAGCTGGACAGGGGGCAGCGGGGAGCTGTTTTTT

j_gene: TRBJ2-5
v_gene: TRBV5-1
d_gene: TRBD2
CDR3aa: CASSDPSGAGETQYF
CDR3nt: TGCGCCAGCAGCGACCCTAGCGGGGCCGGGGAGACCCAGTACTTC

j_gene: TRBJ1-1
v_gene: TRBV6-6
d_gene: .
CDR3aa: CAARRENTEAFF
CDR3nt: TGTGCCGCCCGCCGGGAGAACACTGAAGCTTTCTTT

j_gene: TRBJ1-2
v_gene: TRBV6-1
d_gene: .
CDR3aa: CASSATRGGYGYTF
CDR3nt: TGTGCCAGCAGTGCCACAAGGGGGGGCTATGGCTACACCTTC

j_gene: TRBJ1-4
v_gene: TRBV5-4
d_gene: .
CDR3aa: CASSLGPRGTNEKLFF
CDR3nt: TGTGCCAGCAGCTTGGGGCCGCGGGGTACTAATGAAAAACTGTTTTTT

j_gene: TRBJ1-2
v_gene: TRBV5-1
d_gene: .
CDR3aa: CASSLTADGYTF
CDR3nt: TGCGCCAGCAGCTTGACAGCTGATGGCTACACCTTC

j_gene: TRBJ2-7
v_gene: TRBV10-3
d_gene: .
CDR3aa: CAISVSGSSYEQYF
CDR3nt: TGTGCCATCAGTGTTAGCGGATCCTCCTACGAGCAGTACTTC

j_gene: TRBJ2-3
v_gene: TRBV9
d_gene: TRBD2
CDR3aa: CASSVRLAATDTQYF
CDR3nt: TGTGCCAGCAGCGTTCGGCTAGCGGCCACAGATACGCAGTATTTT

j_gene: TRBJ2-1
v_gene: TRBV19
d_gene: TRBD1
CDR3aa: CASSIGTGQGIDEQFF
CDR3nt: TGTGCCAGTAGTATAGGAACGGGACAGGGGATCGATGAGCAGTTCTTC

j_gene: TRBJ2-3
v_gene: TRBV5-4
d_gene: .
CDR3aa: CASSLGRDTQYF
CDR3nt: TGTGCCAGCAGCTTGGGGAGGGATACGCAGTATTTT

j_gene: TRBJ2-2
v_gene: TRBV7-2
d_gene: TRBD2
CDR3aa: CASSQGLGGGEPFF
CDR3nt: TGTGCCAGCAGTCAAGGACTCGGGGGAGGGGAGCCGTTTTTT

j_gene: TRBJ1-2
v_gene: TRBV2
d_gene: TRBD1
CDR3aa: CASSAAGGINYGYTF
CDR3nt: TGTGCCAGCAGTGCGGCAGGGGGAATTAACTATGGCTACACCTTC

j_gene: TRBJ1-5
v_gene: TRBV7-5
d_gene: .
CDR3aa: CARSLALSNQPQHF
CDR3nt: TGTGCCAGAAGCTTAGCCCTTAGCAATCAGCCCCAGCATTTT